This T cell receptor beta chain is from a study of radiotherapy plus CTLA-4 blockade in lung cancer. The wider study: Overall, 18% of patients showed an objective response, while roughly 28% attained disease control.

Worth noting for this clone: Its specificity is not known.

Notes on the study in general: It was early blood T cell clone dynamics, with interferon-beta, that reportedly best predicted response. Among blood TCR repertoires after radiotherapy plus ipilimumab, tumor-derived clones expanded.

The CDR3 runs to 14 residues. Deletions cut 6 bases from V and 1 base from J, with 12 bases between. Germline V gives CDR1 MNHNS, CDR2 SASEGT. Sequencing was performed with immunoSEQ multiplex PCR; in TCRdb, only in-frame clones are kept and a portion is missing. The table includes some 77,000 clones, approximately 83% detected once. The material was peripheral blood, obtained from a patient treated with radiotherapy plus ipilimumab. The chain recombines TRBV6-1 with TRBJ1-1; D may be TRBD1 (6 bases). The sequence came from a human donor with non-small cell lung cancer who had a partial response to radiotherapy plus ipilimumab. CDR3 sequence: CASRMEQGNTEAFF. The CDR3 DNA reads TGTGCCAGCAGGATGGAACAGGGGAACACTGAAGCTTTCTTT.